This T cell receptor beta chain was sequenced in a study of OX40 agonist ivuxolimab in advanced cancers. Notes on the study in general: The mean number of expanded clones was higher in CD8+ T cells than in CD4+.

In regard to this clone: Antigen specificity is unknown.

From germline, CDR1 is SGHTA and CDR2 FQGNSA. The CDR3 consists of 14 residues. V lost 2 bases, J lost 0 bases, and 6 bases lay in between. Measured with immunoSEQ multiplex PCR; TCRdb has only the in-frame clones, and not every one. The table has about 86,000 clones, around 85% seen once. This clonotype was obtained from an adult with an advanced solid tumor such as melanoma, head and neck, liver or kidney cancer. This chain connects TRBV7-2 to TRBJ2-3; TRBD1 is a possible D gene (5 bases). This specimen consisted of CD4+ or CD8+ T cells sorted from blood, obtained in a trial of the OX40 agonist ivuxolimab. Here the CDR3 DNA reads TGTGCCAGCAGCTTAAGGGGAAGCACAGATACGCAGTATTTT. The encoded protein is CASSLRGSTDTQYF.